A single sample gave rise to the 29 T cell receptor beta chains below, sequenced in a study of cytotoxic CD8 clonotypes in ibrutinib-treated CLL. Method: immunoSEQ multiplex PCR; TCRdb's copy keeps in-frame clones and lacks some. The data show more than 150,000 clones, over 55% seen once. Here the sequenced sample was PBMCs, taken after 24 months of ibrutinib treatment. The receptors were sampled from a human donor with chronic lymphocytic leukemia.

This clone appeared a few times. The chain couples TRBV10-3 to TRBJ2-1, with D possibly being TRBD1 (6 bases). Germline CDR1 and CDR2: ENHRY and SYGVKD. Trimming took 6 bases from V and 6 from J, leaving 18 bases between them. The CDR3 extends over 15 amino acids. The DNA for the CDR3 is TGTGCCATCAGAATGGGGCAGGGGTCTAGCAATGAGCAGTTCTTC. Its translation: CAIRMGQGSSNEQFF.

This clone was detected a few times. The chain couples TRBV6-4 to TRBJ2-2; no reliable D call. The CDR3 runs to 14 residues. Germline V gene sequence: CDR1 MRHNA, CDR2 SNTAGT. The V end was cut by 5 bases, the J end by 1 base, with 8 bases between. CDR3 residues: CASSPSGNTGELFF. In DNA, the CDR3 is TGTGCCAGCAGTCCCTCAGGGAACACCGGGGAGCTGTTTTTT.

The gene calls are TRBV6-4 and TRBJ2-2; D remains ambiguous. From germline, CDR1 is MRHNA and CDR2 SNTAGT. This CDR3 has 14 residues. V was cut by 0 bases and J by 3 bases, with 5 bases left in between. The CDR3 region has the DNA TGTGCCAGCAGTGACTCAAGGCACACCGGGGAGCTGTTTTTT. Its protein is CASSDSRHTGELFF.

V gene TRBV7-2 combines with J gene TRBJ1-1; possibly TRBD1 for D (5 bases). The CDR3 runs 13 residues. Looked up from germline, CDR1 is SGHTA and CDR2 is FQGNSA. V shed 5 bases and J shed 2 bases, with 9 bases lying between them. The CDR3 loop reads CASSPRVNTEAFF. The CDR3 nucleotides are TGTGCCAGCAGCCCCAGGGTAAACACTGAAGCTTTCTTT.

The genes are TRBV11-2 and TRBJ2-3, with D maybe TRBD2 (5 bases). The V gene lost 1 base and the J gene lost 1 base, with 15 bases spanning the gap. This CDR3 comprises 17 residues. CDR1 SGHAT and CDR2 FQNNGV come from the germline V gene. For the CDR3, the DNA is TGTGCCAGCAGCTTAGCGGGCGGGCCTCGGGGCACAGATACGCAGTATTTT. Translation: CASSLAGGPRGTDTQYF.

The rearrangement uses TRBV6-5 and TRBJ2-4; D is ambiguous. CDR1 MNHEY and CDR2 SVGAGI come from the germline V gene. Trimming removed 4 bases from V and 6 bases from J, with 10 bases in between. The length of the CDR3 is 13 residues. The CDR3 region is CASSSALGNIQYF. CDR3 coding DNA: TGTGCCAGCAGTTCAGCGCTAGGAAACATTCAGTACTTC.

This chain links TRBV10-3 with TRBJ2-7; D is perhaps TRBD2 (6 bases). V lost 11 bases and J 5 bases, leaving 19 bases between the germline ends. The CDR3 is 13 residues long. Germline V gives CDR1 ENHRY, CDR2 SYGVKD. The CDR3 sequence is CAAKAAGSDEQYF. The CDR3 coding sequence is TGTGCCGCTAAAGCAGCGGGTAGCGACGAGCAGTACTTC.

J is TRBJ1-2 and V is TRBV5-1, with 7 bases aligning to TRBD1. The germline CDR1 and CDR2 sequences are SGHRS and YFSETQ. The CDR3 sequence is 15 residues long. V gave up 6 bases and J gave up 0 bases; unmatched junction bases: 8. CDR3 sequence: CASTRTGPSNYGYTF. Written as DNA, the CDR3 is TGCGCCAGCACTCGGACAGGTCCTTCTAACTATGGCTACACCTTC.

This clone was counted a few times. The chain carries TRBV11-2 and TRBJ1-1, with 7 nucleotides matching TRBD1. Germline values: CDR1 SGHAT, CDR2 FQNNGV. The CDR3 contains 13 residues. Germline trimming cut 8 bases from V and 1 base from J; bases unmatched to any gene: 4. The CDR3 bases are TGTGCCAGCGGAGGGGACAGGAACACTGAAGCTTTCTTT. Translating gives CASGGDRNTEAFF.

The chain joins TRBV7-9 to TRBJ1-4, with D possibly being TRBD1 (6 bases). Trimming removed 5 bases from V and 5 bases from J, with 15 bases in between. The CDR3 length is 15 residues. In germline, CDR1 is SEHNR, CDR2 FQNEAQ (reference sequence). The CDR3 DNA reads TGTGCCAGCAGCCTACAGGGAGAGGCGAATGAAAAACTGTTTTTT. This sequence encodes CASSLQGEANEKLFF.

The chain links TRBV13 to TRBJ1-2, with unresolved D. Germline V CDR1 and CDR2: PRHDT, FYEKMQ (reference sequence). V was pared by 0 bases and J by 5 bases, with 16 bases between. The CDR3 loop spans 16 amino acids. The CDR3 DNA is TGTGCCAGCAGCTTAGGTACACGGACGGCCACATATGGCTACACCTTC. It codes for CASSLGTRTATYGYTF.

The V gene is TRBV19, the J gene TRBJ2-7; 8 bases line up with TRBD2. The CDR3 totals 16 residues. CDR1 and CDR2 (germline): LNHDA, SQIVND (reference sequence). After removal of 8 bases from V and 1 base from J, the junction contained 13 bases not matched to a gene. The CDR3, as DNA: TGTGCCAGTGCCCCCTATAGCGGGGCCTTTTCCTACGAGCAGTACTTC. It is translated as CASAPYSGAFSYEQYF. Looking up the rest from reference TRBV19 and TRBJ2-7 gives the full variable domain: DGGITQSPKYLFRKEGQNVTLSCEQNLNHDAMYWYRQDPGQGLRLIYYSQIVNDFQKGDIAEGYSVSREKKESFPLTVTSAQKNPTAFYLCASAPYSGAFSYEQYFGPGTRLTVT.

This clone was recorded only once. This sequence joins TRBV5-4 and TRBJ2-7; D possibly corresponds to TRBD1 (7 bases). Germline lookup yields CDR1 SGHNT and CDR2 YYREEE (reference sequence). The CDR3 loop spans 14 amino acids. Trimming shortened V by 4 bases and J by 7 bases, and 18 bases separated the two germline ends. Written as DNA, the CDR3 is TGTGCCAGCAGCCAAAAAGGCGGGACAGCTGAGCAGTACTTC. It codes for CASSQKGGTAEQYF. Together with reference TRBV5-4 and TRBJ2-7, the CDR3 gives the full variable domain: ETGVTQSPTHLIKTRGQQVTLRCSSQSGHNTVSWYQQALGQGPQFIFQYYREEENGRGNFPPRFSGLQFPNYSSELNVNALELDDSALYLCASSQKGGTAEQYFGPGTRLTVT.

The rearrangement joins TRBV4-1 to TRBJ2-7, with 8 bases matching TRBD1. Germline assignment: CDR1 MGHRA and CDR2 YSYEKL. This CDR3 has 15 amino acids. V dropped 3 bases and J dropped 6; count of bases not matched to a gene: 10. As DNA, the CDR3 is TGCGCCAGCAGCCACCCCGACAGGGGTGCCGTCGAGCAGTACTTC. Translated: CASSHPDRGAVEQYF.

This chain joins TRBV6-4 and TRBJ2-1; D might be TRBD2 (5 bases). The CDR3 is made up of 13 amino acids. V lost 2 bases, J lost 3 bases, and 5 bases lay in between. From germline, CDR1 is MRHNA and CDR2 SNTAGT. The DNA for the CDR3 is TGTGCCAGCAGTGACCGGGACTACAATGAGCAGTTCTTC. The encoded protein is CASSDRDYNEQFF.

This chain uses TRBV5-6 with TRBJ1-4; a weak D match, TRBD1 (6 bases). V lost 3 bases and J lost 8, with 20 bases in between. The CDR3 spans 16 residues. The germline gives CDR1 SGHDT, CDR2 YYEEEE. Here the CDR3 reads CASSSNHRVSFEKLFF. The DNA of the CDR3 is TGTGCCAGCAGCTCGAATCACAGGGTATCATTCGAAAAACTGTTTTTT.

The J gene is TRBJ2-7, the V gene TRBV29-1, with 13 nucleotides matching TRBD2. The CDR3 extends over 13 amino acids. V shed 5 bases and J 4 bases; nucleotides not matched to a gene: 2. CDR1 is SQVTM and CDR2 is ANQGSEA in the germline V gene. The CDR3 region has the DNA TGCAGCGTTCGGACTAGCGGGAGTTACGAGCAGTACTTC. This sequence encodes CSVRTSGSYEQYF.

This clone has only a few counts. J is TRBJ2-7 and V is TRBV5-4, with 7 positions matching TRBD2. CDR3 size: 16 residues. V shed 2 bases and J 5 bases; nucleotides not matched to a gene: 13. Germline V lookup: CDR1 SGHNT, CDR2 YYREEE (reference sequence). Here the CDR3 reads CASSLVGEGLTDEQYF. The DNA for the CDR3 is TGTGCCAGCAGCTTAGTGGGGGAGGGTTTGACCGACGAGCAGTACTTC. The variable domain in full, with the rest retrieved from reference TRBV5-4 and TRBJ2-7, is ETGVTQSPTHLIKTRGQQVTLRCSSQSGHNTVSWYQQALGQGPQFIFQYYREEENGRGNFPPRFSGLQFPNYSSELNVNALELDDSALYLCASSLVGEGLTDEQYFGPGTRLTVT.

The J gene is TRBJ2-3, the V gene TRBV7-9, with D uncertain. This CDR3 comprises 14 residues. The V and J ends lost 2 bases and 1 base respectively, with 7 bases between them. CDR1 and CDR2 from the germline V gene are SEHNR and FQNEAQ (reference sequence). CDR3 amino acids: CASSLLLRTDTQYF. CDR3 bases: TGTGCCAGCAGCTTATTGTTGCGCACAGATACGCAGTATTTT.

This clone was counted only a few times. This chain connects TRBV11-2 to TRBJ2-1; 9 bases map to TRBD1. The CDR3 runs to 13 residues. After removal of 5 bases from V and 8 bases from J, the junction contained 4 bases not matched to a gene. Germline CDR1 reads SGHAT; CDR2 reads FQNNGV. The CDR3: CASSRDRVHEQFF. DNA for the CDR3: TGTGCCAGCAGCCGGGACAGGGTCCATGAGCAGTTCTTC.

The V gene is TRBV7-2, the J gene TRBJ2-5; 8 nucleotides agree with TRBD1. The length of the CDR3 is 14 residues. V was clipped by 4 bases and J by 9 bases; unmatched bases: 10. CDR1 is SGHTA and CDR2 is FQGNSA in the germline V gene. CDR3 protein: CASSSRTGTWSQYF. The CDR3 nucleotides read TGTGCCAGCAGCTCCAGGACAGGGACTTGGTCCCAGTACTTC.

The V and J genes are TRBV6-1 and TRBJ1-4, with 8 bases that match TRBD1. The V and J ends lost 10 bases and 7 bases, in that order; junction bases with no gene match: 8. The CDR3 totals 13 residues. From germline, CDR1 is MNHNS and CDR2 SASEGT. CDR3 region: CATQDRVFEKLFF. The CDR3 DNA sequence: TGTGCCACTCAGGACAGGGTGTTTGAAAAACTGTTTTTT.

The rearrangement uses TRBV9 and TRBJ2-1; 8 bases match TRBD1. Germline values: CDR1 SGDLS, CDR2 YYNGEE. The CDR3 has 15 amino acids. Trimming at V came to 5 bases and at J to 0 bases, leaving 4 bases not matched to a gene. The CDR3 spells CASSAQGASYNEQFF. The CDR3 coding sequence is TGTGCCAGCAGTGCTCAGGGGGCCTCCTACAATGAGCAGTTCTTC.

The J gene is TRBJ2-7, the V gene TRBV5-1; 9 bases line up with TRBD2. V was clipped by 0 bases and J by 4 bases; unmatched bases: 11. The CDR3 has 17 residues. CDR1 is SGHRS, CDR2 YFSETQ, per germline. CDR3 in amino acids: CASSLVVAGVSSYEQYF. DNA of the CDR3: TGCGCCAGCAGCTTGGTGGTAGCGGGAGTTTCCTCATACGAGCAGTACTTC.

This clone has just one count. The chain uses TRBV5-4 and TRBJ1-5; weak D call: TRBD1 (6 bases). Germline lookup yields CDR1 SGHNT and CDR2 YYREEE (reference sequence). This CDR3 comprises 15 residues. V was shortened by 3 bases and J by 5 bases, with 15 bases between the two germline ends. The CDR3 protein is CASSYSPGVDQPQHF. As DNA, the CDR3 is TGTGCCAGCAGCTATAGCCCAGGGGTGGATCAGCCCCAGCATTTT.

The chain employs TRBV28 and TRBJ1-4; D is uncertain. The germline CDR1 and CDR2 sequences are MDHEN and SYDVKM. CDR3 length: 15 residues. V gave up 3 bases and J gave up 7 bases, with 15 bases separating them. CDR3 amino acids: CASSFIGPAGEKLFF. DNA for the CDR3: TGTGCCAGCAGTTTCATCGGGCCAGCGGGTGAAAAACTGTTTTTT.

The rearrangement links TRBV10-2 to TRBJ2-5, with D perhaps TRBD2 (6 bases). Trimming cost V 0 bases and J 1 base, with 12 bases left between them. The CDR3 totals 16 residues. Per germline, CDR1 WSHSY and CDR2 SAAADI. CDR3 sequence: CASSESYGGPQETQYF. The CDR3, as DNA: TGCGCCAGCAGTGAGTCATATGGAGGGCCCCAAGAGACCCAGTACTTC.

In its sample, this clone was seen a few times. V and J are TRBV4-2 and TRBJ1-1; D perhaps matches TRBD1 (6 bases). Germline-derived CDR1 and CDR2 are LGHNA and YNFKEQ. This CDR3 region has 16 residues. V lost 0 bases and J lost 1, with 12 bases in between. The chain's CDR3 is CASSQDMADRNTEAFF. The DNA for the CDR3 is TGTGCCAGCAGCCAAGATATGGCGGACAGGAACACTGAAGCTTTCTTT.

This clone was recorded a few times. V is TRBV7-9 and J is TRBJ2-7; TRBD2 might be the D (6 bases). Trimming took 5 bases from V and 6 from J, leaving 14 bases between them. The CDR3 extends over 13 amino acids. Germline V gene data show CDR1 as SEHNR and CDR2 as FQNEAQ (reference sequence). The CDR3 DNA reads TGTGCCAGCAGCATCTCGACTAGTTCCGAGCAGTACTTC. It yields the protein CASSISTSSEQYF. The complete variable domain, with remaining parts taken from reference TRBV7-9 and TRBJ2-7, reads DTGVSQNPRHKITKRGQNVTFRCDPISEHNRLYWYRQTLGQGPEFLTYFQNEAQLEKSRLLSDRFSAERPKGSFSTLEIQRTEQGDSAMYLCASSISTSSEQYFGPGTRLTVT.